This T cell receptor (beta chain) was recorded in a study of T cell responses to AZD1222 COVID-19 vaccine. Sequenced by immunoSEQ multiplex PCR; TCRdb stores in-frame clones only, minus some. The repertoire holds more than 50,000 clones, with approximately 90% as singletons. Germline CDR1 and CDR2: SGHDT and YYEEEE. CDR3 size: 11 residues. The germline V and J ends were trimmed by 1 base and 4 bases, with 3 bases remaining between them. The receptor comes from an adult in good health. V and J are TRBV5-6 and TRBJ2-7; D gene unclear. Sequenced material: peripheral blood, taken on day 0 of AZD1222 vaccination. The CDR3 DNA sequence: TGTGCCAGCAGCTTGATGTACGAGCAGTACTTC. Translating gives CASSLMYEQYF.